These T cell receptor beta chains were read from a single sample in a study of shared clonotypes between healthy human individuals. Produced via immunoSEQ multiplex PCR; TCRdb's table is partial and in-frame only. The sample shows around 2.1 million clones, more than 85% of them seen only once. Sample: naive CD8+ T cells from PBMCs. The source of these receptors is a man aged 18 to 30 in good health. Some clones in this sample may be carry-over from other donors' samples. Both conserved end residues are part of each CDR3. Fields, in order: clone size, V gene, D gene, J gene, CDR3 protein, CDR3 DNA. A D gene is named only where the DNA matches it firmly. Clone size is stated in some rows and not others, as once, few, many or a class when expanded.

abundance: NA; v_gene: TRBV6-1; d_gene: TRBD2; j_gene: TRBJ2-7; CDR3aa: CASSEEGLAGGYEQYF; CDR3nt: TGTGCCAGCAGTGAAGAGGGGCTAGCGGGAGGCTACGAGCAGTACTTC
abundance: NA; v_gene: TRBV10-1; d_gene: NA; j_gene: TRBJ1-5; CDR3aa: CASNKGQCLNSNQPQHF; CDR3nt: TGCGCCAGCAACAAAGGACAGTGCCTGAATAGCAATCAGCCCCAGCATTTT
abundance: NA; v_gene: TRBV7-6; d_gene: TRBD2; j_gene: TRBJ2-3; CDR3aa: CASSPEGGGRSTDTQYF; CDR3nt: TGTGCCAGCAGCCCTGAGGGAGGCGGGAGAAGCACAGATACGCAGTATTTT
abundance: NA; v_gene: TRBV28; d_gene: TRBD2; j_gene: TRBJ2-3; CDR3aa: CASSPNPGLAERDTQYF; CDR3nt: TGTGCCAGCAGTCCCAACCCCGGCCTAGCGGAGAGGGATACGCAGTATTTT
abundance: NA; v_gene: TRBV7-8; d_gene: TRBD1; j_gene: TRBJ2-5; CDR3aa: CASSQVQGRETQYF; CDR3nt: TGTGCCAGCAGCCAAGTACAGGGGCGAGAGACCCAGTACTTC
abundance: NA; v_gene: TRBV27; d_gene: TRBD2; j_gene: TRBJ2-1; CDR3aa: CASSWAGGESYNEQFF; CDR3nt: TGTGCCAGCAGTTGGGCGGGAGGGGAATCCTACAATGAGCAGTTCTTC
abundance: NA; v_gene: TRBV28; d_gene: TRBD2; j_gene: TRBJ2-3; CDR3aa: CASSLAGGPDTQYF; CDR3nt: TGTGCCAGCAGTTTAGCGGGAGGCCCCGATACGCAGTATTTT
abundance: NA; v_gene: TRBV7-9; d_gene: NA; j_gene: TRBJ2-2; CDR3aa: CASSPTDRPNTGELFF; CDR3nt: TGTGCCAGCAGCCCGACCGACAGGCCAAACACCGGGGAGCTGTTTTTT
abundance: NA; v_gene: TRBV6-1; d_gene: TRBD1; j_gene: TRBJ1-2; CDR3aa: CASSDRQGHGYTF; CDR3nt: TGTGCCAGCAGTGACCGACAGGGGCATGGCTACACCTTC
abundance: once; v_gene: TRBV7-9; d_gene: NA; j_gene: TRBJ1-1; CDR3aa: CASSFRDLGRTEAFF; CDR3nt: TGTGCCAGCAGCTTTAGAGACCTCGGGCGCACTGAAGCTTTCTTT
abundance: once; v_gene: TRBV11-3; d_gene: TRBD2; j_gene: TRBJ2-1; CDR3aa: CASSLSGRATHEQFF; CDR3nt: TGTGCCAGCAGCTTAAGCGGGAGGGCCACCCATGAGCAGTTCTTC
abundance: NA; v_gene: TRBV7-9; d_gene: NA; j_gene: TRBJ1-1; CDR3aa: CASSLVGMNTEAFF; CDR3nt: TGTGCCAGCAGCTTAGTGGGGATGAACACTGAAGCTTTCTTT
abundance: NA; v_gene: TRBV30; d_gene: NA; j_gene: TRBJ1-1; CDR3aa: CAWSHGSLSEAFF; CDR3nt: TGTGCCTGGAGTCACGGGAGTCTTTCCGAAGCTTTCTTT
abundance: NA; v_gene: TRBV4-3; d_gene: NA; j_gene: TRBJ2-5; CDR3aa: CASSPSKGGETQYF; CDR3nt: TGCGCCAGCAGCCCTTCGAAGGGGGGAGAGACCCAGTACTTC
abundance: NA; v_gene: TRBV4-1; d_gene: NA; j_gene: TRBJ2-5; CDR3aa: CASSQDSPGEAETQYF; CDR3nt: TGCGCCAGCAGCCAAGACTCGCCAGGGGAAGCGGAGACCCAGTACTTC
abundance: NA; v_gene: TRBV14; d_gene: TRBD1; j_gene: TRBJ1-2; CDR3aa: CASSHLRQGALKDYGYTF; CDR3nt: TGTGCCAGCAGCCACCTAAGACAGGGGGCTCTAAAGGACTATGGCTACACCTTC
abundance: NA; v_gene: TRBV7-9; d_gene: TRBD1; j_gene: TRBJ2-7; CDR3aa: CASSSTGTGAYEQYF; CDR3nt: TGTGCCAGCAGCTCAACCGGGACAGGAGCCTACGAGCAGTACTTC
abundance: NA; v_gene: TRBV4-3; d_gene: TRBD2; j_gene: TRBJ2-5; CDR3aa: CASSQGGLAVLETQYF; CDR3nt: TGCGCCAGCAGCCAGGGTGGACTAGCGGTCCTGGAGACCCAGTACTTC
abundance: NA; v_gene: TRBV2; d_gene: NA; j_gene: TRBJ2-1; CDR3aa: CASSEDETNPYNEQFF; CDR3nt: TGTGCCAGCAGTGAAGACGAGACAAACCCCTACAATGAGCAGTTCTTC
abundance: NA; v_gene: TRBV28; d_gene: NA; j_gene: TRBJ2-6; CDR3aa: CASSLLPGEANVLTF; CDR3nt: TGTGCCAGCAGTTTATTACCAGGGGAGGCCAACGTCCTGACTTTC
abundance: NA; v_gene: TRBV5-1; d_gene: NA; j_gene: TRBJ2-2; CDR3aa: CASSLARTQPRELFF; CDR3nt: TGCGCCAGCAGCTTGGCCAGGACTCAGCCCCGGGAGCTGTTTTTT
abundance: NA; v_gene: TRBV27; d_gene: NA; j_gene: TRBJ2-2; CDR3aa: CASSGGTHPGGELFF; CDR3nt: TGTGCCAGCAGTGGAGGGACTCACCCCGGCGGGGAGCTGTTTTTT
abundance: NA; v_gene: TRBV7-2; d_gene: TRBD2; j_gene: TRBJ2-5; CDR3aa: CASSLVVRLAGGGRETQYF; CDR3nt: TGTGCCAGCAGCTTAGTGGTGCGGCTAGCGGGAGGGGGCCGGGAGACCCAGTACTTC
abundance: NA; v_gene: TRBV15; d_gene: NA; j_gene: TRBJ2-7; CDR3aa: CATSDGDGSYEQYF; CDR3nt: TGTGCCACCAGCGATGGGGACGGCTCCTACGAGCAGTACTTC
abundance: NA; v_gene: TRBV11-2; d_gene: TRBD1; j_gene: TRBJ2-7; CDR3aa: CASSHRTGPSYEQYF; CDR3nt: TGTGCCAGCAGCCACAGGACAGGCCCCTCCTACGAGCAGTACTTC
abundance: NA; v_gene: TRBV28; d_gene: NA; j_gene: TRBJ2-7; CDR3aa: CASSPLRSYEQYF; CDR3nt: TGTGCCAGCAGTCCGCTCCGGTCCTACGAGCAGTACTTC
abundance: NA; v_gene: TRBV6-5; d_gene: NA; j_gene: TRBJ2-7; CDR3aa: CVSQRTAYEQYF; CDR3nt: TGTGTGAGCCAGCGGACAGCCTACGAGCAGTACTTC
abundance: NA; v_gene: TRBV5-1; d_gene: NA; j_gene: TRBJ2-1; CDR3aa: CASSGKRSSYNEQFF; CDR3nt: TGCGCCAGCAGCGGTAAAAGAAGCTCCTACAATGAGCAGTTCTTC
abundance: NA; v_gene: TRBV27; d_gene: TRBD1; j_gene: TRBJ2-7; CDR3aa: CASSWTGFHEQYF; CDR3nt: TGTGCCAGCAGCTGGACAGGGTTCCACGAGCAGTACTTC
abundance: once; v_gene: TRBV10-3; d_gene: NA; j_gene: TRBJ2-7; CDR3aa: CAIGIRDAGYEQYF; CDR3nt: TGTGCCATCGGAATACGGGACGCGGGCTACGAGCAGTACTTC
abundance: NA; v_gene: TRBV27; d_gene: NA; j_gene: TRBJ1-2; CDR3aa: CASSLGEYYGYTF; CDR3nt: TGTGCCAGCAGTTTAGGGGAATACTATGGCTACACCTTC
abundance: NA; v_gene: TRBV23-1; d_gene: NA; j_gene: TRBJ2-3; CDR3aa: CASSPDSAADTQYF; CDR3nt: TGCGCCAGCAGCCCTGACTCCGCGGCAGATACGCAGTATTTT
abundance: NA; v_gene: TRBV11-2; d_gene: NA; j_gene: TRBJ2-7; CDR3aa: CASRLASATSYEQYF; CDR3nt: TGTGCCAGCAGATTAGCCAGCGCTACCTCCTACGAGCAGTACTTC
abundance: NA; v_gene: TRBV6-1; d_gene: TRBD1; j_gene: TRBJ1-1; CDR3aa: CASGATGVYTEAFF; CDR3nt: TGTGCCAGCGGAGCGACAGGGGTGTACACTGAAGCTTTCTTT
abundance: NA; v_gene: TRBV27; d_gene: NA; j_gene: TRBJ2-1; CDR3aa: CASSLFLASSYNEQFF; CDR3nt: TGTGCCAGCAGTTTATTTCTGGCTAGCTCCTACAATGAGCAGTTCTTC
abundance: NA; v_gene: TRBV7-9; d_gene: NA; j_gene: TRBJ1-3; CDR3aa: CASSSPTGTGNTIYF; CDR3nt: TGTGCCAGCAGCTCACCAACAGGGACTGGAAACACCATATATTTT
abundance: NA; v_gene: TRBV7-8; d_gene: NA; j_gene: TRBJ2-3; CDR3aa: CASSPGADTQYF; CDR3nt: TGTGCCAGCAGCCCAGGGGCAGATACGCAGTATTTT
abundance: NA; v_gene: TRBV11-2; d_gene: NA; j_gene: TRBJ2-7; CDR3aa: CASSFAADPSYEQYF; CDR3nt: TGTGCCAGCAGCTTCGCAGCGGACCCTTCCTACGAGCAGTACTTC
abundance: NA; v_gene: TRBV11-2; d_gene: TRBD2; j_gene: TRBJ2-7; CDR3aa: CASSPPGGSRNLGRQYF; CDR3nt: TGTGCCAGCAGCCCGCCGGGGGGGAGCCGGAATCTAGGTCGGCAGTACTTC
abundance: NA; v_gene: TRBV6-5; d_gene: NA; j_gene: TRBJ1-1; CDR3aa: CASRSARNTEAFF; CDR3nt: TGTGCCAGCAGGTCCGCGAGGAACACTGAAGCTTTCTTT
abundance: NA; v_gene: TRBV5-5; d_gene: NA; j_gene: TRBJ2-7; CDR3aa: CASSNPSYEQYF; CDR3nt: TGTGCCAGCAGCAATCCCTCCTACGAGCAGTACTTC
abundance: NA; v_gene: TRBV15; d_gene: NA; j_gene: TRBJ1-5; CDR3aa: CATSRDSSRSEQPQHF; CDR3nt: TGTGCCACCAGCAGAGATTCGTCCCGCTCAGAACAGCCCCAGCATTTT
abundance: once; v_gene: TRBV11-2; d_gene: NA; j_gene: TRBJ1-6; CDR3aa: CASSLDRPSSYNSPLHF; CDR3nt: TGTGCCAGCAGCTTAGACCGCCCGAGCTCCTATAATTCACCCCTCCACTTT
abundance: NA; v_gene: TRBV9; d_gene: NA; j_gene: TRBJ2-1; CDR3aa: CASSPIGPPYNEQFF; CDR3nt: TGTGCCAGCAGCCCGATAGGGCCCCCGTACAATGAGCAGTTCTTC
abundance: NA; v_gene: TRBV28; d_gene: TRBD2; j_gene: TRBJ2-1; CDR3aa: CASSLYRGSSYNEQFF; CDR3nt: TGTGCCAGCAGTTTATATCGCGGGAGCTCCTACAATGAGCAGTTCTTC
abundance: NA; v_gene: TRBV4-2; d_gene: TRBD2; j_gene: TRBJ2-7; CDR3aa: CASSQASSGFTYEQYF; CDR3nt: TGTGCCAGCAGCCAAGCGTCTAGCGGGTTTACCTACGAGCAGTACTTC
abundance: NA; v_gene: TRBV27; d_gene: NA; j_gene: TRBJ2-7; CDR3aa: CASSWRGTEQYF; CDR3nt: TGTGCCAGCAGTTGGAGGGGCACGGAGCAGTACTTC
abundance: NA; v_gene: TRBV13; d_gene: TRBD1; j_gene: TRBJ2-1; CDR3aa: CASSSGQSNEQFF; CDR3nt: TGTGCCAGCAGCTCGGGACAGAGCAATGAGCAGTTCTTC
abundance: NA; v_gene: TRBV27; d_gene: TRBD1; j_gene: TRBJ2-7; CDR3aa: CASSFTGAVNEQYF; CDR3nt: TGTGCCAGCAGTTTCACAGGGGCAGTGAACGAGCAGTACTTC
abundance: NA; v_gene: TRBV7-9; d_gene: TRBD1; j_gene: TRBJ2-3; CDR3aa: CASSLRDRVTDTQYF; CDR3nt: TGTGCCAGCAGCCTCCGGGACAGGGTGACAGATACGCAGTATTTT
abundance: NA; v_gene: TRBV27; d_gene: NA; j_gene: TRBJ2-1; CDR3aa: CASSLVGPQINEQFF; CDR3nt: TGTGCCAGCAGTTTAGTAGGGCCCCAGATTAATGAGCAGTTCTTC
abundance: NA; v_gene: TRBV9; d_gene: NA; j_gene: TRBJ2-7; CDR3aa: CASSSPGDSYEQYF; CDR3nt: TGTGCCAGCTCCTCCCCGGGGGACTCCTACGAGCAGTACTTC
abundance: NA; v_gene: TRBV11-3; d_gene: NA; j_gene: TRBJ2-2; CDR3aa: CASSFQSNTGELFF; CDR3nt: TGTGCCAGCAGTTTCCAGTCGAACACCGGGGAGCTGTTTTTT
abundance: NA; v_gene: TRBV7-8; d_gene: NA; j_gene: TRBJ2-1; CDR3aa: CASSLGFVAGFYNEQFF; CDR3nt: TGTGCCAGCAGCTTAGGGTTTGTCGCGGGATTCTACAATGAGCAGTTCTTC
abundance: NA; v_gene: TRBV19; d_gene: TRBD2; j_gene: TRBJ2-1; CDR3aa: CASSFGLAGGLGYNEQFF; CDR3nt: TGTGCCAGTAGTTTTGGACTAGCGGGAGGGTTGGGGTACAATGAGCAGTTCTTC
abundance: NA; v_gene: TRBV7-3; d_gene: TRBD1; j_gene: TRBJ1-1; CDR3aa: CASSLTSFGTGPFEAFF; CDR3nt: TGTGCCAGCAGCTTAACTTCTTTCGGGACAGGCCCGTTTGAAGCTTTCTTT
abundance: NA; v_gene: TRBV18; d_gene: NA; j_gene: TRBJ2-7; CDR3aa: CASSPGSRSGYEQYF; CDR3nt: TGTGCCAGCTCACCTGGGTCCCGGTCAGGCTACGAGCAGTACTTC
abundance: NA; v_gene: TRBV28; d_gene: NA; j_gene: TRBJ2-1; CDR3aa: CASSIRGEGYEQFF; CDR3nt: TGTGCCAGCAGTATCAGGGGCGAAGGCTATGAGCAGTTCTTC
abundance: NA; v_gene: TRBV6-1; d_gene: NA; j_gene: TRBJ1-4; CDR3aa: CASSEFYGATNEKLFF; CDR3nt: TGTGCCAGCAGTGAATTTTATGGAGCAACTAATGAAAAACTGTTTTTT